This TCR beta chain is from a study of response to subunit inactivated influenza vaccine. General observations from the study: A suggestion made by the authors is that each seasonal influenza vaccination recruits few new T cells.

Remarks on this clonotype: What it binds is not known.

TCRdb itself ran the RT-PCR reads through MiXCR, one entry per CDR3 protein. The sample lists 400,000 to 650,000 distinct CDR3 sequences; less than 7.5% were seen once. This CDR3 spans 15 amino acids. Trimming at V came to 3 bases and at J to 17 bases, leaving 17 bases not matched to a gene. Germline CDR1 reads SGHRS; CDR2 reads YFSETQ. V usage is TRBV5-1 and J usage is TRBJ2-2, with 9 nucleotides matching TRBD1. This TCR derives from a man aged 50-75 years who received an inactivated influenza vaccine. The sequencing here drew on PBMCs from blood, taken less than 30 months after vaccination. CDR3 sequence: CASSSQGAATGGCFF. The CDR3 bases are TGCGCCAGCAGCTCACAGGGGGCTGCCACCGGGGGCTGTTTTTTT.